The clone carrying this T cell receptor (beta chain) was seen a handful of times. These data originate in a study of response to subunit inactivated influenza vaccine. This CDR3 contains 12 residues. Germline lookup yields CDR1 SGHRS and CDR2 YFSETQ. V lost 0 bases and J lost 7, with 8 bases in between. TCRdb processed the RT-PCR reads anew with MiXCR; each CDR3 protein has one entry. The sample gives more than 500,000 distinct CDR3 sequences, around 11% of which show up once; 8% to 13% is in the top ten. Separately, the same data were catalogued under a study of T cells expressing NK-cell markers. According to that study: Synthesis of TCR beta cDNA relied on 5'RACE template switching carrying UMIs. Sorted CD3+CD56+NKG2C+, CD3+CD56+NKG2C- and CD3+CD56-NKG2C+ T cells provided the TCR beta repertoires. Of eight sequenced donors, seven were HCMV-seropositive and one HCMV-seronegative. Among CD8+ T cells from about six donors, dominant NKG2C+ clonotypes accounted for about 1.0-7.0%. The CD3+CD56-NKG2C+ fraction of several donors was also led by these clonotypes.

The input for sequencing was PBMCs from blood, taken on the day of vaccination. The clonotype originates from a middle-aged man who received an inactivated influenza vaccine. V and J are TRBV5-1 and TRBJ2-7; no firm D call. The CDR3 loop reads CASSLGVKEQYF. The DNA of the CDR3 is TGCGCCAGCAGCTTGGGGGTCAAAGAGCAGTACTTC.